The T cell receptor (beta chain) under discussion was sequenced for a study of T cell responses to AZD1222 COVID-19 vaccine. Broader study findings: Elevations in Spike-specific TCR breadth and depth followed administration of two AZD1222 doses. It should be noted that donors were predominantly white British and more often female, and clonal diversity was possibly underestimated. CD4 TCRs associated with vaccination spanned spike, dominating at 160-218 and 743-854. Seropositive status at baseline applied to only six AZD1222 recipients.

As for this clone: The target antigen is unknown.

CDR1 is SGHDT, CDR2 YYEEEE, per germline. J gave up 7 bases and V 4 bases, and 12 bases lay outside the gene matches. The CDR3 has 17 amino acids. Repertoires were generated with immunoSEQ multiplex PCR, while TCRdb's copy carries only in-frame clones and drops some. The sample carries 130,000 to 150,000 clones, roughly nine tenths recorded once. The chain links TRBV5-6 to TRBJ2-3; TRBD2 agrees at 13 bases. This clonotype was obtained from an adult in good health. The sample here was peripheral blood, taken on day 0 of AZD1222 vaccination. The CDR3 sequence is CASSRVEGLAGKNTQYF. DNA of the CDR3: TGTGCCAGCAGCCGGGTCGAGGGACTAGCGGGAAAAAATACGCAGTATTTT.